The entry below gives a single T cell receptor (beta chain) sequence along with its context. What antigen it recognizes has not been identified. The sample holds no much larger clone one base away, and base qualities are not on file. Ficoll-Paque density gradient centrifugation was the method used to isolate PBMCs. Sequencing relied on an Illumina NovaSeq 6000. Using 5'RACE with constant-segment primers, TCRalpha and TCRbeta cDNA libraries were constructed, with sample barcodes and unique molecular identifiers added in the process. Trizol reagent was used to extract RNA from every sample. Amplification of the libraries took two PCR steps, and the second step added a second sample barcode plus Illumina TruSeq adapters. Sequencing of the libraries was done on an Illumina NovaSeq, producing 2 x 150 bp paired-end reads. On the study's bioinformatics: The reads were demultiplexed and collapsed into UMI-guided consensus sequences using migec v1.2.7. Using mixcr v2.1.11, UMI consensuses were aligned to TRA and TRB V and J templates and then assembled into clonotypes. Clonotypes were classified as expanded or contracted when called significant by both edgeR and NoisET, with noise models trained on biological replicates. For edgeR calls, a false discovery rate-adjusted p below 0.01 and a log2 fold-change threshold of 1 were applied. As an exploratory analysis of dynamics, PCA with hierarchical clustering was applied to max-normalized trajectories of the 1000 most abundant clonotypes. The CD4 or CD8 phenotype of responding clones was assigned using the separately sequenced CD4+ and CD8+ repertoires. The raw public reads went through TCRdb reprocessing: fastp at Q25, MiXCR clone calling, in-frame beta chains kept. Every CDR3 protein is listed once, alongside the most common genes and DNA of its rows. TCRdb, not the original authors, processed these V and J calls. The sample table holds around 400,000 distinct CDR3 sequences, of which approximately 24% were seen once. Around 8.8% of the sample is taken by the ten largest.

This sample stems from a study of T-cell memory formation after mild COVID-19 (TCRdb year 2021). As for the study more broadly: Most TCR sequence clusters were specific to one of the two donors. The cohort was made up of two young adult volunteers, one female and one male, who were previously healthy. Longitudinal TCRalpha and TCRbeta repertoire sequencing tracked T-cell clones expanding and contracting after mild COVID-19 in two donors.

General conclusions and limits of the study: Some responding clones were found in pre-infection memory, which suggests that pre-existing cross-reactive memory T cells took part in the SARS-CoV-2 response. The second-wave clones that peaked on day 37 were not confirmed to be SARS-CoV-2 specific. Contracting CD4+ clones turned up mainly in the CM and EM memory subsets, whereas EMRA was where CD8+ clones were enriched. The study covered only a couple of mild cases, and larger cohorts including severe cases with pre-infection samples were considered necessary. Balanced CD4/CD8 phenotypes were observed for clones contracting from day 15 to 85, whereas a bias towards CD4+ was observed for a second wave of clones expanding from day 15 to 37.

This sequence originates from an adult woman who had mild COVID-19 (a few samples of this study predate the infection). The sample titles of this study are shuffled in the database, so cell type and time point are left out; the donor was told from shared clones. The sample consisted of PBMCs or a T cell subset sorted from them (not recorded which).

The CDR3 has the sequence CASSPRDSNSPLHF. The nucleotide sequence reads TGTGCCAGCAGTCCCCGGGACAGCAATTCACCCCTCCACTTT. The rearrangement joined TRBV12-3 or TRBV12-4 to TRBJ1-6, with 7 central nucleotides matching TRBD1. Relative to germline, V is missing 5 bases and J is missing 7 bases, with 5 bases of the junction outside any gene match. The CDR3 covers 14 residues, taking in both the cysteine and the phenylalanine. Only the CDR3 part of the read is kept: 42 bases, read in frame from the first base.